This T cell receptor beta chain was documented in a study of tumor and adjacent non-tumor tissue in lung cancer. Study summary: The cohort had 12 adenocarcinoma, 2 squamous cell and 1 small cell patients. Overall study results and limits: Tumor TCR diversity, when higher, was linked to shorter survival. Normal lung showed higher cumulative top 100 clone frequency than tumor.

Per germline, CDR1 SQVTM and CDR2 ANQGSEA. The CDR3 is 14 amino acids. A modified ARM-PCR protocol with three rounds of nested PCR amplified TCRbeta. MiXCR, applied by TCRdb to the multiplex PCR reads, yields one record per CDR3 protein. The sample comprises 100,000 to 150,000 distinct CDR3 sequences, about 66% of which are singletons, and around 13% rests with the top ten. Of note for this clonotype: What it binds is not known. A much larger clonotype is one base distant, so this may be a read error.

The template was RNA from unsorted bulk tissue. Newly diagnosed lung cancer patients had thoracic surgery in China, August–late 2014, without prior chemotherapy. The V and J genes are TRBV29-1 and TRBJ2-7, with 9 bases matching TRBD2. What was sequenced was lung tumor tissue. The receptor was isolated from a man younger than 45 with non-small cell lung cancer. The CDR3: CGVVASGNLYGQYF. DNA for the CDR3: TGCGGCGTTGTGGCTAGCGGGAACCTCTACGGGCAGTACTTC.